This T cell receptor beta chain was sequenced for a study of T cell clonality in common variable immunodeficiency (dated by TCRdb to 2014 to 2015). Here is what the overall study found, with its caveats: Healthy controls shared more TCRbeta clones with each other than CVID subjects shared among themselves (p < 0.0001). The authors noted that sequencing repertoires of T cell subpopulations would be needed to clarify what caused the increased clonality in CVID. Patient heterogeneity within the CVID cohort put limits on correlating repertoire features with clinical complications. CVID TCRbeta sequences were reported to have fewer deletions and N-nucleotide insertions and to lack highly modified clones with 13 or more V deletions. Despite equal DNA input, controls averaged about 81,820 unique sequences per sample versus about 31,547 in CVID samples. Increased TCRbeta clonality was found in CVID subjects compared with healthy controls (t-test p = 0.018), with the increase being most characteristic of about a third of subjects.

Its CDR3 holds 17 amino acids, cysteine through phenylalanine. The CDR3 was read in part: 42 bases, with the frame set at base 1. Clipping removes 0 bases from V and 5 bases from J, with 10 as the unmatched junction base count. CDR1 is given as KGHSH and CDR2 as LQKENI, both from the germline V gene. For sequencing input, CVID and control samples contributed equivalent amounts of genomic DNA. For every sample, a 60 bp segment covering the rearranged TCRbeta CDR3 region was amplified and then sequenced. The immunoSEQ assay, a bias-corrected multiplex PCR combined with high-throughput sequencing, was used for TCRbeta amplification. The published analysis was carried out like this. Every unique nucleotide sequence counted as a clone and was annotated with V, D and J genes, copy number and frequency. Sequences were labeled productive if in frame, and non-productive if out of frame or containing stop codons. As previously described, Shannon's entropy was used to calculate clonality. Mean CDR3 Kyte-Doolittle hydropathy was derived from the predicted amino acid sequences of productive clones. The R hclust function was used to hierarchically cluster scaled V gene usage with Manhattan distance and complete linkage. Clone sharing by CDR3 amino acid sequence was assessed by resampling 12 repertoires per group over 100 rounds. The repertoires were searched for approximately 70 published EBV-specific TCRbeta sequences and nearly 250 published CMV-specific TCRbeta sequences. Two CVID samples yielding fewer than 10,000 sequences were excluded from analysis, leaving 42 CVID repertoires. Sourced from immuneACCESS, this table was stored by TCRdb with only in-frame sequences that have V and J called. A share of the clones is absent; for the studies checked, an unresolved V gene accounts for under half, and the remainder has no known explanation. That table supplies the V and J calls and clone size; D and trimming were determined from the DNA. The sample records about 66,000 clones, none occurring a single time. The ten largest clones represent more than 1.5% of the sample.

This clone was counted many times. This clone's antigen is unknown. The DNA ends 3 residues before the CDR3 does, and the rest of the CDR3 is filled in from the germline J gene. Predominantly Caucasian heritage was noted among both the CVID patients and the healthy controls. From each donor, roughly 5 to 8 ml of heparinized peripheral whole blood was collected. Genomic DNA from adults with common variable immune deficiency (CVID) and from healthy adult controls was the source for sequencing TCRbeta CDR3 repertoires. A total of about 22 healthy adult volunteers (approximately 12 female and roughly ten male; age range roughly 23 to 70 years, mean age about 34) were included in the control group. To isolate peripheral blood mononuclear cells, diluted blood was subjected to density centrifugation over Hypaque 1077 or Ficoll-Paque. Genomic DNA was obtained from unsorted mononuclear cells through either Qiagen column purification or a centrifugation-based method.

The V and J segments used are TRBV18 and TRBJ1-1, with 9 bases in between that match TRBD1. The receptor was derived from a person between 18 and 75 years old in good health. Sample: peripheral blood mononuclear cells. The CDR3 region has the sequence CASSPPRGGQGQTEAFF. The sequenced part of the CDR3 DNA is TGTGCCAGCTCACCACCAAGAGGGGGACAGGGCCAAACTGAA.